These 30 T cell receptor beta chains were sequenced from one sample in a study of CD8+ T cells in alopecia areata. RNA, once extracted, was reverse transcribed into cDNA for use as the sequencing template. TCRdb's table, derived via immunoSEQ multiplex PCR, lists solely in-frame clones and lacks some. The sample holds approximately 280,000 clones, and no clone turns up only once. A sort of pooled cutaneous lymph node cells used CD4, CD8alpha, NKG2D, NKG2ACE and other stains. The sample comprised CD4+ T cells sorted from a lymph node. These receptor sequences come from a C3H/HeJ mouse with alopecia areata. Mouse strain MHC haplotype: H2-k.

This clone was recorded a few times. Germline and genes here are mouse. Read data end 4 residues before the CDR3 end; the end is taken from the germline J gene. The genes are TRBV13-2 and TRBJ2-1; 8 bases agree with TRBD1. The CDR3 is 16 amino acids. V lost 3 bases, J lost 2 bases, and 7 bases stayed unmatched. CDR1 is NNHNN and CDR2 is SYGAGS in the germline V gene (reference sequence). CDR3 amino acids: CASGGPGQAYYAEQFF. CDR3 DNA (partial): TGTGCCAGCGGTGGGCCGGGACAGGCTTACTATGCT.

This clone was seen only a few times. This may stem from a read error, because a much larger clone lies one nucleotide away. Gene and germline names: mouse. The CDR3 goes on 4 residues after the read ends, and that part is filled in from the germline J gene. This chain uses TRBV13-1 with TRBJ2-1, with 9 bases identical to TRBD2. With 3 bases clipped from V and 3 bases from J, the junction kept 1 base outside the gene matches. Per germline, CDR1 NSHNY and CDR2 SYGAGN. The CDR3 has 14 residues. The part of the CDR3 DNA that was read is TGTGCCAGCAGTGTGACTGGGGGCTATGCT. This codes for CASSVTGGYA. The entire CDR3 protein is CASSVTGGYAEQFF.

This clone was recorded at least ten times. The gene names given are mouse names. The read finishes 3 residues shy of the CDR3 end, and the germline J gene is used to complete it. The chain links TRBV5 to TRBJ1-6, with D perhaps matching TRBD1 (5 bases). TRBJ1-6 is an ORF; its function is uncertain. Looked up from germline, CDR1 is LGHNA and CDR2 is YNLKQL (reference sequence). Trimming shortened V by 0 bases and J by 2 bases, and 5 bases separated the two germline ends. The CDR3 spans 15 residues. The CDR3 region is CASSQDRAYNSPLYF. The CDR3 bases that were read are TGTGCCAGCAGCCAAGACAGGGCCTATAATTCGCCC.

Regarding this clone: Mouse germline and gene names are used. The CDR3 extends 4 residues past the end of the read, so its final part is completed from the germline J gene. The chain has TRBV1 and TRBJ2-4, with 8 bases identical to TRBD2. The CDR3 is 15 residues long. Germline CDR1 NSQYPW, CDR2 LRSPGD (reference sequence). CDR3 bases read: TGCACCTGCAGTGCAGAAGGGGGGGCAGGGAAC. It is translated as CTCSAEGGAGN. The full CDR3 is CTCSAEGGAGNTLYF.

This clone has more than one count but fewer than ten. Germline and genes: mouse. The CDR3 is CASKPRHSQNTLYF. The sequenced part of the CDR3 DNA is TGTGCCAGCAAGCCCCGACATAGTCAAAAC. The gene calls are TRBV13-3 and TRBJ2-4; D is ambiguous. The read comes to an end 4 residues before the CDR3 does, leaving the germline J gene to fill in the end. Trimming stripped 6 bases from V and 0 bases from J, with 11 bases between. The CDR3 is 14 amino acids. Looked up from germline, CDR1 is NNHDY and CDR2 is SYVADS.

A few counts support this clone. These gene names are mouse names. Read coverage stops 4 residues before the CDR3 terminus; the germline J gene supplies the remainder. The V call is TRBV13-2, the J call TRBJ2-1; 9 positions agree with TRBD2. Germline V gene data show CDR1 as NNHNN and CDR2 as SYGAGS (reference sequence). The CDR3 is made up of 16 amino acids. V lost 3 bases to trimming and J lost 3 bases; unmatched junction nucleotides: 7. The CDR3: CASGGNWGASYAEQFF. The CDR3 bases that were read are TGTGCCAGCGGTGGAAACTGGGGGGCGTCCTATGCT.

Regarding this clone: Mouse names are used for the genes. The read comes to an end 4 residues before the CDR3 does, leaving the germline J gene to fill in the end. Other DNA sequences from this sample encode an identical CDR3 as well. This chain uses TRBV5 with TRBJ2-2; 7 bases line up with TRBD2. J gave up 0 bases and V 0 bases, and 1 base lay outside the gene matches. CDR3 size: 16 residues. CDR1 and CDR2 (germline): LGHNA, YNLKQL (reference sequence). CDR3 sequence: CASSQDWGANTGQLYF. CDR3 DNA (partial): TGTGCCAGCAGCCAAGATTGGGGGGCAAACACCGGG.

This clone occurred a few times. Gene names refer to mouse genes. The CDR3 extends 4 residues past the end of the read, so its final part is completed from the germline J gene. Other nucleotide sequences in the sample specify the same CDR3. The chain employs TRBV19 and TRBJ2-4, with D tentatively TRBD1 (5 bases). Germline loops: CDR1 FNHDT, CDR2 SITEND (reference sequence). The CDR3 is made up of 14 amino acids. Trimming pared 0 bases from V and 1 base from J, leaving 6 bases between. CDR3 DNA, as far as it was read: TGTGCCAGCAGTATAGGAGGGGGTCAAAAC. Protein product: CASSIGGGQN. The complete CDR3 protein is CASSIGGGQNTLYF.

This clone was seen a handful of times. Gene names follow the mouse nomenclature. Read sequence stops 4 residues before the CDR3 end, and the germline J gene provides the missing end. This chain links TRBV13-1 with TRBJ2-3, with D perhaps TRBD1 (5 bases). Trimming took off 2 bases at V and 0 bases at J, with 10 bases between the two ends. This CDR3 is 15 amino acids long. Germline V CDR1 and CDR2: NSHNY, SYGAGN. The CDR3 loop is CASSEEGNSAETLYF. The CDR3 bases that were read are TGTGCCAGCAGTGAAGAGGGGAATAGTGCAGAA.

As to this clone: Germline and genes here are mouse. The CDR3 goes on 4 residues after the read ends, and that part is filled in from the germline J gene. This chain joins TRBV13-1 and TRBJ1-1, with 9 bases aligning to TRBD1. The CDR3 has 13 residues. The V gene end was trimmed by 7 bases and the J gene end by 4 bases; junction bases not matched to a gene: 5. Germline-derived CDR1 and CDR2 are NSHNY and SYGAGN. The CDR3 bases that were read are TGTGCCAGCGGTGTACAGGGGGCCACA. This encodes CASGVQGAT. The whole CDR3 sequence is CASGVQGATEVFF.

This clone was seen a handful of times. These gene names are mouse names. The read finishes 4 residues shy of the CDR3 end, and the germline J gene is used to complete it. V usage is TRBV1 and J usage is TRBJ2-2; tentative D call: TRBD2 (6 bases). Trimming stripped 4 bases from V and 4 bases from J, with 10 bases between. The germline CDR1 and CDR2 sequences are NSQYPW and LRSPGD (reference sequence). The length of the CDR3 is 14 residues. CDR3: CTCSGGESTGQLYF. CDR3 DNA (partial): TGCACCTGCAGTGGGGGGGAGAGCACCGGG.

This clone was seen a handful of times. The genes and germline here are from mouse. The CDR3 reads CASTLGGAEQFF. Partial CDR3 DNA: TGTGCTAGCACCCTGGGGGGAGCT. The V and J genes are TRBV29 and TRBJ2-1; 8 nucleotides line up with TRBD2. The CDR3 end falls 4 residues outside the read, so it is completed with the germline J gene. The CDR3 is 12 amino acids. Germline V gene data show CDR1 as MSHET and CDR2 as SYDVDS.

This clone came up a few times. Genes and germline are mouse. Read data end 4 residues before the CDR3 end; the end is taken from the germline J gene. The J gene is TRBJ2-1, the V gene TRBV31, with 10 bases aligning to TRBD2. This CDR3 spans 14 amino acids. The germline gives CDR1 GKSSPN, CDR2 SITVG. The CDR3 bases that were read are TGTGCCTGGAGGCTGGGGGGGCGCGGGGCT. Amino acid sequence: CAWRLGGRGA. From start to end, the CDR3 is CAWRLGGRGAEQFF.

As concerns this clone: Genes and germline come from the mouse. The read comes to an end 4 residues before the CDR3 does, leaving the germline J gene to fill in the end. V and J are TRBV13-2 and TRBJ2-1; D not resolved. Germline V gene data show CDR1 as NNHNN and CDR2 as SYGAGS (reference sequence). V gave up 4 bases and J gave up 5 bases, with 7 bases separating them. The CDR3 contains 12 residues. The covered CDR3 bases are TGTGCCAGCGGTCCCCAGAATGCT. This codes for CASGPQNA. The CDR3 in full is CASGPQNAEQFF.

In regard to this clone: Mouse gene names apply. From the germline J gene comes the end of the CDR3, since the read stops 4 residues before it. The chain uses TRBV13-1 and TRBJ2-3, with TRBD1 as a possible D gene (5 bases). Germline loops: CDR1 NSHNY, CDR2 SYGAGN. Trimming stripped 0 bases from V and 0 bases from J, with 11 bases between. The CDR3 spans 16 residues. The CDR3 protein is CASSDAGLASAETLYF. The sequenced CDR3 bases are TGTGCCAGCAGTGATGCAGGGCTGGCTAGTGCAGAA.

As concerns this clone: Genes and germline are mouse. CDR3: CASHRGASAETLYF. The covered CDR3 bases are TGTGCCAGCCACCGGGGGGCTAGTGCAGAA. The chain combines TRBV13-3 with TRBJ2-3; tentative D call: TRBD2 (7 bases). The read ends 4 residues before the CDR3 terminus; that terminus is restored from the germline J gene. The length of the CDR3 is 14 residues. Trimming took 7 bases from V and 0 from J, leaving 12 bases between them. CDR1 and CDR2 (germline): NNHDY, SYVADS.

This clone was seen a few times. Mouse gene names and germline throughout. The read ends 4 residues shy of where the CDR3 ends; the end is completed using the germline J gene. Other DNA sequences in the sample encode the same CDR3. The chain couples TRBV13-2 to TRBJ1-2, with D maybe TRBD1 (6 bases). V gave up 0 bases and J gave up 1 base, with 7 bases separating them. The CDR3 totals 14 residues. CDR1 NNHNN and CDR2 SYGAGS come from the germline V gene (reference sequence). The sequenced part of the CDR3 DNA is TGTGCCAGCGGTGATGCACAGGGAAACTCC. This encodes CASGDAQGNS. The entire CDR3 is CASGDAQGNSDYTF.

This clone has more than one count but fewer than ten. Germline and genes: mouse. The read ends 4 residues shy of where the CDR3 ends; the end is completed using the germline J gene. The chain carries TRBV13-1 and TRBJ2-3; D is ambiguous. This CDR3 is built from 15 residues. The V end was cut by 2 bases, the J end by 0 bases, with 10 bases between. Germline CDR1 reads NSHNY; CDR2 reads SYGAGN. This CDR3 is CASSDPSNSAETLYF. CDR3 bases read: TGTGCCAGCAGTGACCCCAGTAATAGTGCAGAA.

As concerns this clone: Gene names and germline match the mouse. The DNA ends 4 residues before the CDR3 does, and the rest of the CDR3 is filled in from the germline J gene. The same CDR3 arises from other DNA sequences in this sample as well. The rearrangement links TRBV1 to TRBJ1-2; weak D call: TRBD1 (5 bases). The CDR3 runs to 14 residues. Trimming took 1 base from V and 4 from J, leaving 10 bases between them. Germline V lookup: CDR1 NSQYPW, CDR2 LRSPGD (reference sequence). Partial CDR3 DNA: TGCACCTGCAGTGCAGCCAGGGTCGGCTCC. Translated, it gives CTCSAARVGS. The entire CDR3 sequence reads CTCSAARVGSDYTF.

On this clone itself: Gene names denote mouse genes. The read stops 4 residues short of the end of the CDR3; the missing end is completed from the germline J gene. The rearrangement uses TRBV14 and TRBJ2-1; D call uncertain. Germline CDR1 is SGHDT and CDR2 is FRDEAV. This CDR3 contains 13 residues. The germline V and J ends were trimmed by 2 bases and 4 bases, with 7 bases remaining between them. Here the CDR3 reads CASSLKGYAEQFF. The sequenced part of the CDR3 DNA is TGTGCCAGCAGTTTAAAAGGGTATGCT.

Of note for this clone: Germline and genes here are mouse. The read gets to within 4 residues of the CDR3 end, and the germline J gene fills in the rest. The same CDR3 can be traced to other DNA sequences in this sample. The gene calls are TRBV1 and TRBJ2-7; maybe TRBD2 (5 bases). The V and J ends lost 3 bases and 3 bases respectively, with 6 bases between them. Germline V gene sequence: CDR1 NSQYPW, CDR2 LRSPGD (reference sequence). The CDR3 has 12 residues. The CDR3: CTCSAWGYEQYF. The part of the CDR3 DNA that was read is TGCACCTGCAGTGCGTGGGGCTAT.

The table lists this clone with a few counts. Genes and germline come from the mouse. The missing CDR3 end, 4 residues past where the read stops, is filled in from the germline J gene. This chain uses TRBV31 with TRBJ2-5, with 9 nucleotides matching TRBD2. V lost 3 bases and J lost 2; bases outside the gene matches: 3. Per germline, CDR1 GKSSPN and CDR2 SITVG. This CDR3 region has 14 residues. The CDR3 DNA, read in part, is TGTGCCTGGAGGACTGGGGGAGGCCAAGAC. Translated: CAWRTGGGQD. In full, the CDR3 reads CAWRTGGGQDTQYF. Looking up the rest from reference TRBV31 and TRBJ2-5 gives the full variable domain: AQTIHQWPVAEIKAVGSPLSLGCTIKGKSSPNLYWYWQATGGTLQQLFYSITVGQVESVVQLNLSASRPKDDQFILSTEKLLLSHSGFYLCAWRTGGGQDTQYFGPGTRLLVL.

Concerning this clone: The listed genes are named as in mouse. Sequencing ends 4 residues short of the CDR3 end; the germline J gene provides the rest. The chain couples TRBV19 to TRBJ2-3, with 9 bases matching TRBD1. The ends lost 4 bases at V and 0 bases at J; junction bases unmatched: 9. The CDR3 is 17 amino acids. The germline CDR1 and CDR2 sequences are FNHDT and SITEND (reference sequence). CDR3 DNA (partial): TGTGCCAGCAGTTCCCCATACAGGGGGCGAAGTGCAGAA. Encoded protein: CASSSPYRGRSAE. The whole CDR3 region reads CASSSPYRGRSAETLYF.

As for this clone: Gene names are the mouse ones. The CDR3 reads CAWSMGGANTGQLYF. CDR3 DNA, as far as it was read: TGTGCCTGGAGTATGGGGGGGGCAAACACCGGG. This chain uses TRBV31 with TRBJ2-2; TRBD2 matches at 8 bases. The read is 4 residues too short to cover the CDR3 end, so that end is filled in from the germline J gene. CDR1 GKSSPN and CDR2 SITVG come from the germline V gene. This CDR3 comprises 15 residues. V lost 2 bases and J lost 0; bases outside the gene matches: 2.

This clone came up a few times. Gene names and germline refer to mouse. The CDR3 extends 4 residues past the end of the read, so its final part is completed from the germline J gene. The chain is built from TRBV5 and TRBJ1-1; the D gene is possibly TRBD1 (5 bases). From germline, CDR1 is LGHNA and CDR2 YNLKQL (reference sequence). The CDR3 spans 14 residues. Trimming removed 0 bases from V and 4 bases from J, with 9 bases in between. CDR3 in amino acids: CASSQDSGSTEVFF. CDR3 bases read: TGTGCCAGCAGCCAAGACTCAGGGAGCACA.

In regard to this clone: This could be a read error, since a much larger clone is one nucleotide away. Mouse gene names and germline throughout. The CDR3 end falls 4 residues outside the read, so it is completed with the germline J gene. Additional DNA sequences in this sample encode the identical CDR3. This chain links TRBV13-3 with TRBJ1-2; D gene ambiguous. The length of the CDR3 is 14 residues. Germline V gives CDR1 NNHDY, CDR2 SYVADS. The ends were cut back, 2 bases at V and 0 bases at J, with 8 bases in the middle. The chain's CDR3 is CASSEDNANSDYTF. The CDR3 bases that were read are TGTGCCAGCAGTGAAGACAATGCAAACTCC.

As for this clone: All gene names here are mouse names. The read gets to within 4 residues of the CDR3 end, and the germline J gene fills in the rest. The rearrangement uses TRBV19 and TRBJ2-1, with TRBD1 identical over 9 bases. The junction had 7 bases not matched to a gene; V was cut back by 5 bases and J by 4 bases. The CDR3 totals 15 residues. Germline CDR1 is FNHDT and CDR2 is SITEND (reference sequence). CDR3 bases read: TGTGCCAGCAGACCCCACAGGGGGCTGTATGCT. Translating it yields CASRPHRGLYA. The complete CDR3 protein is CASRPHRGLYAEQFF.

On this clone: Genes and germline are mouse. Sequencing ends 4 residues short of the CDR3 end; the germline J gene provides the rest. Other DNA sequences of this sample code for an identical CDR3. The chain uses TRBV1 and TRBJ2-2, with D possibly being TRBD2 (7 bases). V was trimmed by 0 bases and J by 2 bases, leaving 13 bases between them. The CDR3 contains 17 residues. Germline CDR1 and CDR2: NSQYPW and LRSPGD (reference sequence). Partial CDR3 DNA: TGCACCTGCAGTGCAGATCGTGGGGGGCCTAACACCGGG. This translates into CTCSADRGGPNTG. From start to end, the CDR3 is CTCSADRGGPNTGQLYF.

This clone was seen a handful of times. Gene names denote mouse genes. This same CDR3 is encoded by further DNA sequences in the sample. The CDR3 bases that were read are TGTGCCTGGAGTCGAGGGAGTCAAAAC. It codes for CAWSRGSQN. The full CDR3 sequence reads CAWSRGSQNTLYF. V usage is TRBV31 and J usage is TRBJ2-4; D remains unclear. The sequence runs out 4 residues before the end of the CDR3; the remainder is reconstructed from the germline J gene. Per germline, CDR1 GKSSPN and CDR2 SITVG. There are 13 residues in the CDR3. Trimming removed 1 base from V and 0 bases from J, with 5 bases in between. Full variable domain (remainder filled in from reference TRBV31 and TRBJ2-4): AQTIHQWPVAEIKAVGSPLSLGCTIKGKSSPNLYWYWQATGGTLQQLFYSITVGQVESVVQLNLSASRPKDDQFILSTEKLLLSHSGFYLCAWSRGSQNTLYFGAGTRLSVL.

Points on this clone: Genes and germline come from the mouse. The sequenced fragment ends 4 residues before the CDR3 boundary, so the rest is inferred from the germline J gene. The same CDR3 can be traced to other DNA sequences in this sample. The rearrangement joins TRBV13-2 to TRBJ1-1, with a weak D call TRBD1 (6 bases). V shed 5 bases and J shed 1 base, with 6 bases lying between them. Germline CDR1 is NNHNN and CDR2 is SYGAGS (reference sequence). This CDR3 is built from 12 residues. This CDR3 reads CASGDRNTEVFF. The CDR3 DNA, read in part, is TGTGCCAGCGGGGACAGAAACACA.